This TCR beta chain was captured in a study of blood T cell repertoires in COVID-19. Study information: COVID-19 samples, acute and convalescent, were from the United States, Italy and Spain.

CDR3 size: 16 residues. The V gene end was trimmed by 4 bases and the J gene end by 4 bases; junction bases not matched to a gene: 11. The germline V gene has CDR1 SEHNR and CDR2 FQNEAQ (reference sequence). Methods used by the authors: The assay estimated nucleated cells by amplifying reference gene primers. Measured with immunoSEQ multiplex PCR; TCRdb has only the in-frame clones, and not every one. V and J calls and clone size follow that table, whereas D and trimming were derived from the DNA. The sample holds 200,000 to 250,000 clones, about 85% seen once. The material sequenced was peripheral blood. The chain carries TRBV7-9 and TRBJ2-5; TRBD2 matches 8 bases. The source is a young man who had recovered from COVID-19. CDR3 in amino acids: CASSSSGQGLGETQYF. The CDR3 region has the DNA TGTGCCAGCAGCTCTAGCGGCCAGGGACTAGGAGAGACCCAGTACTTC.